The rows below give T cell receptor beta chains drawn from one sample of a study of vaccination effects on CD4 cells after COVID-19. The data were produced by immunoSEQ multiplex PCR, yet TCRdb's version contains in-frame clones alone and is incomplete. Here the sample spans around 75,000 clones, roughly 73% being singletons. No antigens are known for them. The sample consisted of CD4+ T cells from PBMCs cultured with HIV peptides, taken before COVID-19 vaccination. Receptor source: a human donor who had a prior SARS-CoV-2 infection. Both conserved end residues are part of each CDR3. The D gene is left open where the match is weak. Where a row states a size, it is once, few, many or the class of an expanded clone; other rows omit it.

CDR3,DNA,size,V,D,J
CSASHVNLETQYF,TGCAGTGCAAGTCACGTCAATTTAGAGACCCAGTACTTC,NA,TRBV20-1,NA,TRBJ2-5
CASSLNGYNEQFF,TGTGCCAGCAGCTTAAACGGTTACAATGAGCAGTTCTTC,NA,TRBV7-3,NA,TRBJ2-1
CASRGDRGQGYEQYF,TGTGCCAGCAGAGGGGACAGGGGGCAAGGCTACGAGCAGTACTTC,NA,TRBV2,TRBD1,TRBJ2-7
CASSLRDRQGFQETQYF,TGCGCCAGCAGCTTGAGAGACCGACAGGGCTTCCAAGAGACCCAGTACTTC,NA,TRBV5-1,TRBD1,TRBJ2-5
CASSLRGSGANVLTF,TGTGCCAGCAGCTTAAGGGGCTCTGGGGCCAACGTCCTGACTTTC,NA,TRBV7-9,NA,TRBJ2-6
CASGLAGSYNEQFF,TGCGCCAGTGGACTAGCTGGTTCCTACAATGAGCAGTTCTTC,once,TRBV5-1,TRBD2,TRBJ2-1
CASSIRESLGYTF,TGTGCCAGTAGTATTCGTGAGTCGTTGGGCTACACCTTC,NA,TRBV19,NA,TRBJ1-2
CASSLGTGNEQFF,TGCGCCAGCAGCTTGGGGACAGGCAATGAGCAGTTCTTC,NA,TRBV5-1,TRBD1,TRBJ2-1
CATSRQGGYSNQPQHF,TGTGCCACCAGCAGGCAGGGGGGGTATAGCAATCAGCCCCAGCATTTT,few,TRBV15,TRBD1,TRBJ1-5
CASSRGGGYVTDTQYF,TGTGCCAGCAGCAGAGGTGGGGGGTATGTAACAGATACGCAGTATTTT,NA,TRBV9,NA,TRBJ2-3
CASSFQETQYF,TGTGCCAGCAGTTTCCAAGAGACCCAGTACTTC,once,TRBV11-2,NA,TRBJ2-5
CATSLREGYNEQFF,TGTGCCACCAGTTTGCGGGAGGGATACAATGAGCAGTTCTTC,NA,TRBV24-1,TRBD2,TRBJ2-1
CASSLASEQYF,TGTGCCAGCAGCTTGGCGTCGGAGCAGTACTTC,NA,TRBV5-4,NA,TRBJ2-7
CSASKRAFTYEQYF,TGCAGTGCTAGTAAGCGGGCCTTTACCTACGAGCAGTACTTC,NA,TRBV20-1,NA,TRBJ2-7
CASSESSGAYNEQFF,TGTGCCAGCAGTGAGTCTAGCGGGGCTTACAATGAGCAGTTCTTC,NA,TRBV6-1,TRBD2,TRBJ2-1
CPIPPGGYTF,TGCCCCATCCCGCCGGGAGGCTACACCTTC,NA,TRBV20-1,NA,TRBJ1-2
CASSLSLAGAGEQYF,TGTGCCAGCAGCTTATCTCTAGCGGGGGCCGGCGAGCAGTACTTC,NA,TRBV7-2,TRBD2,TRBJ2-7
CASSYLGTGQETQYF,TGTGCCAGCAGTTACCTCGGGACAGGACAAGAGACCCAGTACTTC,NA,TRBV6-5,TRBD1,TRBJ2-5
CASSSQGGEKDTQYF,TGTGCCAGCAGCTCACAGGGTGGGGAGAAGGATACGCAGTATTTT,few,TRBV5-4,NA,TRBJ2-3
CAWGDFLLSAQYF,TGTGCCTGGGGGGACTTCCTCCTGAGTGCCCAGTACTTC,NA,TRBV30,NA,TRBJ2-5
CASSFGPAEQYF,TGTGCCAGCAGTTTTGGGCCGGCCGAGCAGTACTTC,NA,TRBV6-6,NA,TRBJ2-7
CASSPPKRGGPQYF,TGTGCCAGCAGCCCCCCGAAGCGGGGGGGCCCCCAGTACTTC,NA,TRBV7-9,TRBD2,TRBJ2-5
CASSRTEGSYEQYF,TGTGCCAGCAGCCGGACGGAGGGGAGCTACGAGCAGTACTTC,NA,TRBV5-6,NA,TRBJ2-7
CASSMWDRGREQYF,TGTGCCAGTAGTATGTGGGACAGGGGCAGGGAGCAGTACTTC,NA,TRBV19,TRBD1,TRBJ2-7
CAISDYDRVYGYTF,TGTGCCATCAGTGATTACGACAGGGTCTATGGCTACACTTTC,NA,TRBV10-3,TRBD1,TRBJ1-2
CASSLGPYSNTGELFF,TGTGCCAGCAGCTTGGGTCCATACTCGAACACCGGGGAGCTGTTTTTT,NA,TRBV5-5,NA,TRBJ2-2
CASHRDSGNTIYF,TGTGCCAGCCACAGGGACTCTGGAAACACCATATATTTT,NA,TRBV2,NA,TRBJ1-3
CASSRQASNTEAFF,TGCGCCAGCAGTAGGCAGGCGTCCAACACTGAAGCTTTCTTT,NA,TRBV5-1,NA,TRBJ1-1
CASSSRPNSPLHF,TGTGCCAGCAGTTCTCGGCCTAATTCACCCCTCCACTTT,few,TRBV12-3/TRBV12-4,NA,TRBJ1-6
CASSPNPNTEAFF,TGTGCCAGCAGCCCTAATCCCAACACTGAAGCTTTCTTT,few,TRBV11-3,NA,TRBJ1-1
CASSDGNTDTQYF,TGTGCCAGCAGTGACGGAAACACAGATACGCAGTATTTT,NA,TRBV6-4,NA,TRBJ2-3
CASSRGTARVTDTQYF,TGTGCCAGTAGTAGAGGGACGGCACGAGTAACAGATACGCAGTATTTT,NA,TRBV19,NA,TRBJ2-3
CASSLAGVDETQYF,TGTGCCAGCAGCTTGGCCGGGGTGGATGAGACCCAGTACTTC,NA,TRBV5-5,NA,TRBJ2-5
CASGLGPVDTQYF,TGTGCCAGCGGCTTAGGGCCGGTAGATACGCAGTATTTT,once,TRBV27,NA,TRBJ2-3
CASSLRDRGGYEQYF,TGTGCCAGTAGTCTCCGGGACAGGGGGGGTTACGAGCAGTACTTC,NA,TRBV19,TRBD1,TRBJ2-7
CASSSTGGVNEQFF,TGTGCCAGCAGCTCAACAGGGGGAGTGAATGAGCAGTTCTTC,NA,TRBV11-3,TRBD1,TRBJ2-1
CASRGGDTNTEAFF,TGCGCCAGCAGGGGCGGGGATACGAACACTGAAGCTTTCTTT,few,TRBV5-1,NA,TRBJ1-1
CASSLGQVGGYTF,TGCGCCAGCAGCCTCGGACAGGTGGGCGGCTACACCTTC,once,TRBV5-1,TRBD1,TRBJ1-2
CASSPLGPGAGANVLTF,TGTGCCAGCAGCCCCCTGGGCCCCGGGGCTGGGGCCAACGTCCTGACTTTC,NA,TRBV4-2,NA,TRBJ2-6
CASSARWPSGSTDTQYF,TGTGCCAGCTCCGCTAGATGGCCTAGCGGAAGCACAGATACGCAGTATTTT,NA,TRBV18,TRBD2,TRBJ2-3